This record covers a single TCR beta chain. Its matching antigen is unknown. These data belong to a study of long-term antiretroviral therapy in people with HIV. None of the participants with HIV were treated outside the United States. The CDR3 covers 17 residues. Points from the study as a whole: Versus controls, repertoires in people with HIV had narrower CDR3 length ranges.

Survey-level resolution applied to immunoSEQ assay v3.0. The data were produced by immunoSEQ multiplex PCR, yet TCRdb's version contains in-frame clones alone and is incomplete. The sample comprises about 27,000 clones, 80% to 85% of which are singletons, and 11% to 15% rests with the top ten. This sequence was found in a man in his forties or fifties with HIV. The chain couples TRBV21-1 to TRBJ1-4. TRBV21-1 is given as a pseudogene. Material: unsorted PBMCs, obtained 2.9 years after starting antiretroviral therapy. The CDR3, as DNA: TGTGCCAGCAGCAAAGTAATGCCGGGGGAAGCTAATGAAAAACTGTTTTTT. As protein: CASSKVMPGEANEKLFF.